Below, 8 T cell receptor beta chains from the same sample are listed, as sequenced in a study of monozygotic twins with inflammatory bowel disease. TCRdb reprocessed the 5' RACE reads and keeps a single row for each CDR3 protein, giving no DNA. This table holds around 140,000 distinct CDR3 sequences. Source material: blood. The receptors here all came from a human donor with ulcerative colitis or Crohn's disease, or a healthy co-twin of an affected twin (not recorded which).

J is TRBJ1-2 and V is TRBV7-2; the TCRdb call, TRBD1, lacks DNA for checking. Per the germline V gene, CDR1 is SGHTA and CDR2 is FQGNSA. CDR3 length: 17 amino acids. The CDR3 reads CASSLAPSSRSNYGYTF.

V is TRBV7-9 and J is TRBJ2-6; TCRdb returns TRBD1, unconfirmable since there is no DNA. Germline V gene data show CDR1 as SEHNR and CDR2 as FQNEAQ (reference sequence). The CDR3 has 14 amino acids. CDR3 residues: CASSLGQGANVLTF.

The chain employs TRBV20-1 and TRBJ2-1; no DNA is available, so the TRBD2 call from TCRdb remains unchecked. CDR1 is DFQATT and CDR2 is SNEGSKA in the germline V gene (reference sequence). The CDR3 runs to 14 residues. CDR3 region: CSAVGGLAANEQFF.

V usage is TRBV18 and J usage is TRBJ2-2; TCRdb designates TRBD2, a call that cannot be tested without DNA. The length of the CDR3 is 17 residues. Germline loops: CDR1 KGHSH, CDR2 LQKENI. The CDR3 loop reads CASSPASGGYYTGELFF.

The chain couples TRBV30 to TRBJ1-6; TCRdb gives TRBD1 as the D gene, but with no DNA this cannot be confirmed. The CDR3 contains 13 residues. The V gene's germline CDR1 is GTSNPN and CDR2 SVGIG (reference sequence). CDR3 residues: CASDRGRFSPLHF.

This rearrangement joins TRBV20-1 to TRBJ2-2; TCRdb proposes TRBD1, but this gene call is untestable without DNA. CDR3 size: 18 residues. Looked up from germline, CDR1 is DFQATT and CDR2 is SNEGSKA (reference sequence). The CDR3 reads CSARDTSVAGANTGELFF.

The chain employs TRBV7-2 and TRBJ2-7. CDR1 and CDR2 from the germline V gene are SGHTA and FQGNSA. The CDR3 runs to 11 residues. This CDR3 is CASSLQMVQYF.

The V and J genes are TRBV4-3 and TRBJ1-6; TCRdb selects TRBD1, and the lack of DNA leaves this call unchecked. This CDR3 is built from 14 residues. The germline CDR1 and CDR2 sequences are LGHNA and YSLEER. The CDR3 loop reads CASSQGQGDSPLHF.